The present T cell receptor (beta chain) was sequenced within a study of molecular identifiers for immune sequencing clone quantification. Study outcomes and limitations: In a background of 900,000 to 1,000,000 naive cells, spiked Jurkat TCR RNA from one cell was reportedly detectable.

Germline V CDR1 and CDR2: LNHDA, SQIVND (reference sequence). V was clipped by 2 bases and J by 5 bases, with 16 bases between them. CDR3 length: 16 amino acids. This clonotype was picked up many times. The antigen is not known. Preparation of the bulk TCR libraries relied on previously described methods and listed TCR primers. TCRdb analysed the PCR reads with MiXCR anew, one entry per CDR3 protein. In the table there are some 66,000 distinct CDR3 sequences, 19% of which are singletons. This sequence joins TRBV19 and TRBJ1-5; tentative D call: TRBD1 (6 bases). The specimen sequenced was naive CD8+ T cells from blood, with Jurkat cell RNA spiked in. The subset here: FACS-sorted CD8+CD4-CCR7+CD45RA+ naive T cells. This TCR was sampled from a human donor in good health. Some libraries in this study had Jurkat cell RNA spiked in. The chain's CDR3 is CASSIPGPTGYQPQHF. The CDR3 region has the DNA TGTGCCAGTAGTATACCCGGACCTACAGGGTATCAGCCCCAGCATTTT.